This T cell receptor beta chain came from a study of CXCR3-negative and CXCR3-positive naive CD8 T cells. CDR1 and CDR2 from the germline V gene are MNHEY and SVGAGI. The CDR3 runs 15 residues. Study-wide points: Naive CXCR3-positive cells had TRB CDR3s more hydrophobic than those of CXCR3-negative naive cells. The study found CXCR3 expression partially decreased after cryopreservation and ran most assays on fresh PBMCs. Naive cells that were CXCR3-negative or CXCR3-positive used TRBV-TRBJ genes alike, while memory cells diverged.

300,000 cells per CD8+ T cell subset were flow-sorted in triplicate. Researchers prepared the TRB cDNA libraries using 5' RACE with UMI labels. TCRdb reprocessed the 5' RACE reads and stores each CDR3 protein as one record, lacking DNA. Recorded for this sample: some 110,000 distinct CDR3 sequences. With regard to this clonotype: Its antigen is currently unknown.

Material: naive CXCR3+ CD8+ T cells from blood. Subset of the sample: CD45RO-CCR7+CD27+CD95- naive CD8+ T cells expressing CXCR3 (TNR3+). The rearrangement links TRBV6-5 to TRBJ1-5. This TCR came from a human donor in good health. Some clones in this sample may be carry-over from other donors' samples. The CDR3 reads CASSYSGQDDEAQHF.